This note documents a single T cell receptor (beta chain) sequence. The data are from a study of shared clonotypes between healthy human individuals. V was pared by 3 bases and J by 6 bases, with 6 bases of the junction left unmatched. CDR1 is MGHRA and CDR2 is YSYEKL in the germline V gene. This CDR3 contains 15 residues. Using immunoSEQ multiplex PCR, the repertoire was profiled, and TCRdb retains in-frame clones only, with some absent. The sample records around 510,000 clones, approximately 94% being singletons. The genes are TRBV4-1 and TRBJ1-5; TRBD1 matches 9 bases. Material: naive CD4+ T cells sorted from blood. The subset was: CD45RA+ positively selected. This receptor was obtained from a woman aged 30 to 39 in good health. The CDR3 sequence: CASSHGQGIGQPQHF. Here the CDR3 DNA reads TGCGCCAGCAGCCACGGACAGGGGATCGGTCAGCCCCAGCATTTT.